This T cell receptor beta chain was identified during a study of blood T cell repertoires in COVID-19. Profiling relied on immunoSEQ multiplex PCR, and the TCRdb table lists in-frame clones only, not all of them. The sample yields 200,000 to 300,000 clones, roughly 89% seen once. CDR3 length: 15 residues. The trim removed 4 bases at V and 5 bases at J, leaving 7 bases unmatched. Germline CDR1 is SGHRS and CDR2 is YFSETQ. The sample taken for sequencing was PBMCs or T cells enriched from blood (not recorded which). The TCR comes from a woman in her twenties or thirties with acute COVID-19. The V and J genes are TRBV5-1 and TRBJ2-7, with TRBD1 identical over 12 bases. CDR3 protein: CASSLPGTGGNEQYF. DNA for the CDR3: TGCGCCAGCAGCCTGCCAGGGACAGGGGGCAACGAGCAGTACTTC.